One sample yielded the 21 T cell receptor beta chains listed below, sequenced in a study of blood T cells in healthy people across ages. It was with a sample-barcoded 5' primer and a J-beta primer mix that a second PCR of roughly 7 to 12 cycles was run. TCRdb analysed the 5' RACE reads with MiXCR anew, one entry per CDR3 protein. Of approximately 1.5 million distinct CDR3 sequences in the sample, roughly 32% were seen once. The sequenced sample was blood. The origin of the receptors is a woman in her twenties or thirties in good health.

The CDR3 bases are TGTGCCAGCAGCTCGTCAGGGGGGGCCAGGCCCCTCCACTTT. Its translation: CASSSSGGARPLHF. The J gene is TRBJ1-6, the V gene TRBV5-6; 7 nucleotides line up with TRBD1. Germline CDR1 reads SGHDT; CDR2 reads YYEEEE. Trimming cost V 3 bases and J 13 bases; bases outside gene matches: 10. The CDR3 covers 14 residues.

This clonotype was observed a few times. V and J are TRBV7-2 and TRBJ2-4; the match to TRBD1 covers 9 bases. The CDR3 has 13 amino acids. Germline CDR1 reads SGHTA; CDR2 reads FQGNSA. The junction had 5 bases not matched to a gene; V was cut back by 5 bases and J by 9 bases. As DNA, the CDR3 is TGTGCCAGCAGCCCGGGACAGGGCGTCATTCAGTACTTC. This translates into CASSPGQGVIQYF.

This CDR3 is CASSIEGETQYF. The CDR3 nucleotides read TGTGCCAGCAGCATCGAAGGAGAGACCCAGTACTTC. The chain combines TRBV19 with TRBJ2-5, with no clear D. V shed 9 bases and J shed 4 bases, with 12 bases lying between them. Looked up from germline, CDR1 is LNHDA and CDR2 is SQIVND (reference sequence). The CDR3 covers 12 residues. Full variable domain (rest looked up from reference TRBV19 and TRBJ2-5): DGGITQSPKYLFRKEGQNVTLSCEQNLNHDAMYWYRQDPGQGLRLIYYSQIVNDFQKGDIAEGYSVSREKKESFPLTVTSAQKNPTAFYLCASSIEGETQYFGPGTRLLVL.

CDR3 nucleotides: TGCGCCAGCAGCCAGGGGTCAGGAGGGAGGCCCCAGCATTTT. Residues: CASSQGSGGRPQHF. This chain uses TRBV4-1 with TRBJ1-5, with D hard to call. The V gene lost 3 bases and the J gene lost 9 bases, with 15 bases spanning the gap. CDR3 length: 14 residues. From germline, CDR1 is MGHRA and CDR2 YSYEKL.

The rearrangement joins TRBV7-7 to TRBJ2-1, with unresolved D. V dropped 5 bases and J dropped 0 bases, with 14 bases sitting between them. The CDR3 covers 16 residues. Germline-derived CDR1 and CDR2 are SSHAT and FNYEAQ (reference sequence). In DNA form, the CDR3 reads TGTGCCAGCAGCCCCCTTACTGGAATCTCCTACAATGAGCAGTTCTTC. Encoded protein: CASSPLTGISYNEQFF.

The table lists this clonotype with a few counts. The rearrangement links TRBV10-3 to TRBJ1-2; D is ambiguous. Between the trimmed V and J ends, which lost 6 bases and 8 bases, there was a span of 13 bases. Germline V gives CDR1 ENHRY, CDR2 SYGVKD. The CDR3 runs to 12 residues. For the CDR3, the DNA is TGTGCCATCAGCCCTCAGTCGGGCGGCTACACCTTC. Protein: CAISPQSGGYTF.

This clonotype was seen a handful of times. The chain combines TRBV20-1 with TRBJ2-1; 10 bases line up with TRBD2. After removal of 1 base from V and 2 bases from J, the junction contained 8 bases not matched to a gene. CDR1 is DFQATT, CDR2 SNEGSKA, per germline (reference sequence). The CDR3 contains 17 residues. The CDR3 is CSARVASGGSTYNEQFF. The CDR3 region has the DNA TGCAGTGCTAGAGTTGCTAGCGGGGGTTCCACCTACAATGAGCAGTTCTTC.

A few counts support this clonotype. J is TRBJ1-2 and V is TRBV29-1; a possible D gene is TRBD1 (5 bases). The CDR3 contains 17 residues. CDR1 and CDR2 from the germline V gene are SQVTM and ANQGSEA. V gave up 5 bases and J gave up 0 bases, with 22 bases separating them. CDR3 nucleotide sequence: TGCAGCGTTTCCCCTTCCTTACAGGTGCTCCCTAACTATGGCTACACCTTC. Its protein product is CSVSPSLQVLPNYGYTF.

This clonotype was detected a few times. The genes are TRBV20-1 and TRBJ2-1; 16 bases match TRBD2. This CDR3 has 17 residues. CDR1 and CDR2 from the germline V gene are DFQATT and SNEGSKA (reference sequence). Trimming cost V 6 bases and J 2 bases; bases outside gene matches: 7. CDR3 sequence: CSAAGLAGGTTYNEQFF. CDR3 nucleotides: TGCAGTGCCGCGGGACTAGCGGGAGGGACTACCTACAATGAGCAGTTCTTC.

The chain couples TRBV20-1 to TRBJ2-3, with 7 nucleotides matching TRBD2. V shed 5 bases, J shed 0 bases, and the junction held 11 bases outside the gene matches. CDR3 length: 16 amino acids. Germline values: CDR1 DFQATT, CDR2 SNEGSKA (reference sequence). The CDR3 DNA reads TGCAGTGCTTACCCCAGGGAGGGCCTTAGCACAGATACGCAGTATTTT. Its translation is CSAYPREGLSTDTQYF.

This chain links TRBV7-7 with TRBJ2-7; D is unresolved. Germline-derived CDR1 and CDR2 are SSHAT and FNYEAQ (reference sequence). The V end lost 6 bases, the J end lost 0 bases, and 15 bases lay between the germline ends. There are 15 residues in the CDR3. CDR3 nucleotide sequence: TGTGCCAGCAGTTCCCCTGAGGTGAGCTCCTACGAGCAGTACTTC. Its protein is CASSSPEVSSYEQYF.

This clonotype was seen more than once but under ten times. The chain is built from TRBV6-1 and TRBJ2-7; tentative D call: TRBD1 (5 bases). The J call may not be correct, given that the DNA end is closer to TRBJ2-5. This CDR3 has 15 residues. Germline V gene data show CDR1 as MNHNS and CDR2 as SASEGT. The CDR3 reads CASSELGQGYETQYF. The CDR3 coding sequence is TGTGCCAGCAGTGAACTTGGGCAGGGTTACGAGACCCAGTACTTC.

This clonotype turned up a few times. J is TRBJ1-2 and V is TRBV2, with a tentative D call TRBD1 (6 bases). The germline CDR1 and CDR2 sequences are SNHLY and FYNNEI. The CDR3 covers 15 residues. The V and J ends lost 3 bases and 5 bases respectively, with 16 bases between them. CDR3 nucleotides: TGTGCCAGCAGTGACACAGGGATGGGGCATTATGGCTACACCTTC. It translates to CASSDTGMGHYGYTF.

V and J are TRBV6-5 and TRBJ1-2; D not resolved. Germline V gene sequence: CDR1 MNHEY, CDR2 SVGAGI. This CDR3 contains 13 residues. Trimming removed 5 bases from V and 4 bases from J, with 11 bases in between. CDR3 nucleotides: TGTGCCAGCAGTCCGGTGGATAGCTATGGCTACACCTTC. Its protein product is CASSPVDSYGYTF.

A note on this clonotype: Possible read error: a much larger clone is one base away. The chain recombines TRBV29-1 with TRBJ2-3; 13 positions agree with TRBD2. The CDR3 is 14 amino acids. The V segment lost 4 bases and the J segment 5 bases; nucleotides outside the gene matches: 3. Per the germline V gene, CDR1 is SQVTM and CDR2 is ANQGSEA. For the CDR3, the DNA is TGCAGCGTTGGAGGACTAGCGGGGGAAGATACGCAGTATTTT. It translates to CSVGGLAGEDTQYF.

Only a few counts were recorded for this clonotype. The chain carries TRBV7-2 and TRBJ2-6; unclear D gene. This CDR3 comprises 17 residues. Between the trimmed V and J ends, which lost 2 bases and 7 bases, there was a span of 18 bases. Per germline, CDR1 SGHTA and CDR2 FQGNSA. The CDR3 DNA sequence: TGTGCCAGCAGCTTAAGATGGACGTCTTTGAGTGCCAACGTCCTGACTTTC. Translation: CASSLRWTSLSANVLTF.

Only a few counts were recorded for this clonotype. The rearrangement joins TRBV7-9 to TRBJ1-2, with D perhaps TRBD1 (5 bases). This CDR3 region has 15 residues. Germline V gene sequence: CDR1 SEHNR, CDR2 FQNEAQ (reference sequence). With 3 bases removed from V and 3 bases from J, the gap between germline ends came to 14 bases. Here the CDR3 DNA reads TGTGCCAGCAGCTTGGGAGGGGTGCCCCACTATGGCTACACCTTC. It specifies CASSLGGVPHYGYTF.

This clonotype was counted a single time. The CDR3 reads CASSLAGYTQYF. DNA of the CDR3: TGTGCCAGCAGCTTAGCGGGGTATACGCAGTATTTT. The chain links TRBV7-2 to TRBJ2-3; D gene ambiguous. This CDR3 comprises 12 residues. V gave up 0 bases and J gave up 7 bases, with 5 bases separating them. Germline V gene sequence: CDR1 SGHTA, CDR2 FQGNSA.

The chain has TRBV5-1 and TRBJ2-7; a weak D match, TRBD2 (5 bases). Trimming left V 1 base short and J 3 bases short, with 14 bases between. In germline, CDR1 is SGHRS, CDR2 YFSETQ. The CDR3 loop spans 15 amino acids. The CDR3 region has the DNA TGCGCCAGCAGCTTGAAGCCTAGCCGATTCTACGAGCAGTACTTC. Translating gives CASSLKPSRFYEQYF.

The CDR3 spells CASSSTWDEQYF. Written as DNA, the CDR3 is TGTGCCAGCAGTTCCACATGGGACGAGCAGTACTTC. The V call is TRBV28, the J call TRBJ2-7; no clear D. CDR3 length equals 12 residues. The V end lost 4 bases, the J end lost 5 bases, and 9 bases lay between the germline ends. Germline CDR1 reads MDHEN; CDR2 reads SYDVKM.

This clonotype has a handful of counts. The genes are TRBV12-3 or TRBV12-4 and TRBJ2-1; TRBD2 matches at 14 bases. V was pared by 6 bases and J by 6 bases, with 13 bases of the junction left unmatched. CDR3 size: 18 residues. This chain's CDR3 is CASSRLAGGVMVSNEQFF. CDR3 DNA sequence: TGTGCCAGCAGCCGACTAGCGGGGGGGGTCATGGTTAGCAATGAGCAGTTCTTC.